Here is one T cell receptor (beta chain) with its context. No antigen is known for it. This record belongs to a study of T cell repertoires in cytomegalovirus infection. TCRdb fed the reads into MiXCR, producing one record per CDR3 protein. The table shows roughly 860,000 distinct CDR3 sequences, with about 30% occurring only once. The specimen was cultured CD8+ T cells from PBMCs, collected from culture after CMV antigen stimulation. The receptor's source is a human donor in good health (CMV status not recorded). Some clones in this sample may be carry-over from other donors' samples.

CDR3 nucleotides: TGTGCCATCAGTTCGGACAGTCTCGATCAGCCCCAGCATTTT. This encodes CAISSDSLDQPQHF. V and J are TRBV10-3 and TRBJ1-5, with a possible D match to TRBD1 (6 bases). In germline, CDR1 is ENHRY, CDR2 SYGVKD. CDR3 length equals 14 residues. Trimming shortened V by 5 bases and J by 5 bases, and 13 bases separated the two germline ends.